These 27 T cell receptor beta chains originate from one sample sequenced in a study of spatial heterogeneity in lung cancer. Study conclusions and caveats: Within tumors, counts of expanded alpha and beta TCRs tracked tumor mutation counts.

This sample's time point: sample taken at primary tumor resection. No antigen has been identified for these receptors. MiXCR, run by TCRdb on the 5' RACE reads, gives a single entry per CDR3 protein. This table holds 23,000 or so distinct CDR3 sequences, under 7.5% found once. Sequenced here: lung tumor tissue, sampled at surgery. These receptors were obtained from a male donor with early-stage non-small cell lung cancer.

The CDR3 DNA reads as TGCAGTGCTAGCCACCGTGGACTCGTATCACTCACGCAGTATTTT. This sequence encodes CSASHRGLVSLTQYF. V usage is TRBV20-1 and J usage is TRBJ2-3; TRBD2 is a possible D gene (5 bases). Looked up from germline, CDR1 is DFQATT and CDR2 is SNEGSKA (reference sequence). V lost 3 bases and J 9 bases, leaving 22 bases between the germline ends. The CDR3 spans 15 residues.

In its sample, this clonotype was seen many times. This chain connects TRBV7-3 to TRBJ2-1; TRBD2 might be the D (5 bases). The CDR3 extends over 15 amino acids. Germline CDR1 and CDR2: SGHTA and FQGTGA. V gave up 0 bases and J gave up 6 bases, with 12 bases separating them. The CDR3 loop reads CASSLTPGEGNEQFF. DNA of the CDR3: TGTGCCAGCAGCTTAACCCCCGGGGAAGGCAATGAGCAGTTCTTC. The whole variable domain, filled in from reference TRBV7-3 and TRBJ2-1, reads GAGVSQTPSNKVTEKGKYVELRCDPISGHTALYWYRQSLGQGPEFLIYFQGTGAADDSGLPNDRFFAVRPEGSVSTLKIQRTERGDSAVYLCASSLTPGEGNEQFFGPGTRLTVL.

This clonotype was counted at least ten times. This rearrangement joins TRBV7-6 to TRBJ2-2; TRBD2 aligns across 11 bases. This CDR3 has 17 residues. Losses at the gene ends were 5 bases for V and 4 bases for J; bases not matched to a gene: 9. Germline V gene lookup returns CDR1 SGHVS and CDR2 FNYEAQ. The CDR3 here is CASSLLLAGVLTGELFF. The CDR3 bases are TGTGCCAGCAGCCTGCTACTAGCGGGGGTCCTCACCGGGGAGCTGTTTTTT.

In its sample, this clonotype was seen many times. CDR3 in amino acids: CASRSEGVDTEAFF. The CDR3 nucleotides are TGTGCCAGCAGATCGGAGGGGGTTGATACTGAAGCTTTCTTT. J is TRBJ1-1 and V is TRBV6-2 or TRBV6-3; D is perhaps TRBD1 (6 bases). V lost 6 bases, J lost 5 bases, and 16 bases lay in between. The CDR3 has 14 residues. CDR1 and CDR2 from the germline V gene are MNHEY and SVGEGT.

This clonotype occurred many times. The chain employs TRBV7-9 and TRBJ1-5; D is unclear. CDR3 size: 13 residues. Trimming took off 5 bases at V and 4 bases at J, with 9 bases between the two ends. Germline CDR1 and CDR2: SEHNR and FQNEAQ (reference sequence). CDR3 loop: CASSQDGNQPQHF. CDR3 nucleotides: TGTGCCAGCAGCCAAGACGGAAATCAGCCCCAGCATTTT.

The chain has TRBV6-4 and TRBJ1-1; 8 bases fit TRBD1. The CDR3 is 14 amino acids. Germline loops: CDR1 MRHNA, CDR2 SNTAGT. V lost 8 bases and J lost 8; bases outside the gene matches: 13. CDR3 in DNA: TGTGCCAGCTCCTCGACCCCTGGACAGGGCGAAGCTTTCTTT. Amino acid sequence: CASSSTPGQGEAFF.

This clonotype was seen ten or more times. The V call is TRBV25-1, the J call TRBJ2-3; D not resolved. The germline gives CDR1 MGHDK, CDR2 SYGVNS. V gave up 8 bases and J gave up 4 bases, with 10 bases separating them. The CDR3 spans 12 residues. The CDR3 nucleotides are TGTGCCAGCCTCGCCGCAGCAGATACGCAGTATTTT. As protein: CASLAAADTQYF.

The chain employs TRBV25-1 and TRBJ1-2, with D maybe TRBD1 (6 bases). The CDR3 extends over 13 amino acids. V was shortened by 6 bases and J by 12 bases, with 20 bases between the two germline ends. From germline, CDR1 is MGHDK and CDR2 SYGVNS. In nucleotides, the CDR3 is TGTGCCAGCAGCCTCGGGACACGGGACGGCCACACCTTC. Protein product: CASSLGTRDGHTF.

This clonotype was counted at least ten times. In DNA form, the CDR3 reads TGTGCCAGCAGCTTAACTCGGAGGGCCCTGGCCGCAGATACGCAGTATTTT. Translation: CASSLTRRALAADTQYF. This chain joins TRBV5-6 and TRBJ2-3; a weak D match, TRBD2 (6 bases). Germline CDR1 and CDR2: SGHDT and YYEEEE. V was cut by 2 bases and J by 4 bases, with 20 bases left in between. This CDR3 spans 17 amino acids.

The sample holds many counts of this clonotype. This sequence joins TRBV3-1 and TRBJ2-1; D is uncertain. The V and J ends lost 1 base and 6 bases respectively, with 13 bases between them. CDR1 and CDR2 from the germline V gene are LGHDT and YNNKEL (reference sequence). The CDR3 is 15 amino acids. CDR3 region: CASSQVTPTPNEQFF. Written as DNA, the CDR3 is TGTGCCAGCAGCCAAGTGACTCCGACCCCCAATGAGCAGTTCTTC.

This clonotype came up many times. The chain joins TRBV7-3 to TRBJ2-1; the match to TRBD2 covers 10 bases. Per the germline V gene, CDR1 is SGHTA and CDR2 is FQGTGA. This CDR3 is 15 amino acids long. V was pared by 1 base and J by 4 bases, with 1 base of the junction left unmatched. The CDR3 sequence: CASSLKAGGYNEQFF. The DNA for the CDR3 is TGTGCCAGCAGCTTAAAAGCGGGAGGGTACAATGAGCAGTTCTTC.

The chain uses TRBV6-1 and TRBJ1-1; no clear D gene. The CDR3 consists of 17 residues. Trimming removed 0 bases at V and 4 bases at J, with 18 bases between. CDR1 and CDR2 from the germline V gene are MNHNS and SASEGT. In nucleotides, the CDR3 is TGTGCCAGCAGTGAAGCGAGATACCTCGCCGGGATCACTGAAGCTTTCTTT. Translating gives CASSEARYLAGITEAFF.

Relative to its sample, this clonotype is medium-sized (0.01 to 0.1%). The chain is built from TRBV2 and TRBJ1-1; D is possibly TRBD1 (6 bases). This CDR3 has 13 amino acids. The V end lost 4 bases, the J end lost 4 bases, and 10 bases lay between the germline ends. CDR1 SNHLY and CDR2 FYNNEI come from the germline V gene. The CDR3 sequence is CASSVPGATEAFF. For the CDR3, the DNA is TGTGCCAGCAGTGTTCCAGGGGCCACTGAAGCTTTCTTT.

The rearrangement uses TRBV14 and TRBJ2-3; TRBD2 matches 7 bases. CDR3 length: 17 amino acids. The germline V gene encodes CDR1 SGHDN and CDR2 FVKESK. With V trimmed by 0 bases and J by 2 bases, 8 bases remained unmatched. CDR3 sequence (DNA): TGTGCCAGCAGCCAAGATATGGCTAGCGGCGACACAGATACGCAGTATTTT. Its protein is CASSQDMASGDTDTQYF.

This clonotype was observed at least ten times. The chain has TRBV11-2 and TRBJ1-5; possible D gene TRBD1, 5 bases. The germline gives CDR1 SGHAT, CDR2 FQNNGV. Trimming removed 4 bases from V and 4 bases from J, with 11 bases in between. The CDR3 contains 14 residues. In DNA form, the CDR3 reads TGTGCCAGCAGCTCCGGGACGGGGAATCAGCCCCAGCATTTT. It codes for CASSSGTGNQPQHF.

This clonotype was seen many times. The rearrangement uses TRBV7-9 and TRBJ1-5, with TRBD1 matching over 7 bases. V shed 5 bases and J 2 bases; nucleotides not matched to a gene: 3. Germline lookup yields CDR1 SEHNR and CDR2 FQNEAQ (reference sequence). CDR3 length: 14 residues. The CDR3 nucleotides read TGTGCCAGCAGCCGACAGGGCGGCAATCAGCCCCAGCATTTT. Protein product: CASSRQGGNQPQHF.

This clonotype came up a few times. V gene TRBV18 combines with J gene TRBJ1-4; D gene unclear. V lost 6 bases to trimming and J lost 4 bases, with 12 bases between them. CDR3 length equals 14 residues. Germline V lookup: CDR1 KGHSH, CDR2 LQKENI. As DNA, the CDR3 is TGTGCCAGCTCCGGCACGGGAAATAATGAAAAACTGTTTTTT. It specifies CASSGTGNNEKLFF.

This clonotype was picked up many times. The genes are TRBV5-1 and TRBJ1-5; the match to TRBD1 covers 7 bases. Losses at the gene ends were 0 bases for V and 3 bases for J; bases not matched to a gene: 6. This CDR3 has 16 residues. Germline V lookup: CDR1 SGHRS, CDR2 YFSETQ. The CDR3 sequence: CASSLGGDSNNQPQHF. The CDR3 nucleotides read TGCGCCAGCAGCTTGGGAGGGGACAGCAACAATCAGCCCCAGCATTTT.

This clonotype was seen many times. V is TRBV20-1 and J is TRBJ2-1; D might be TRBD2 (6 bases). The germline CDR1 and CDR2 sequences are DFQATT and SNEGSKA (reference sequence). This CDR3 has 13 residues. Trimming removed 6 bases at V and 2 bases at J, with 11 bases between. The DNA of the CDR3 is TGCAGTGCAGCGGGCATGGCCTACAATGAGCAGTTCTTC. It encodes CSAAGMAYNEQFF.

There are many counts of this clonotype. The chain recombines TRBV27 with TRBJ2-7, with a tentative D call TRBD1 (6 bases). V was shortened by 4 bases and J by 3 bases, with 16 bases between the two germline ends. The CDR3 is made up of 15 amino acids. Per the germline V gene, CDR1 is MNHEY and CDR2 is SMNVEV (reference sequence). The CDR3 here is CASSYGWDTYYEQYF. CDR3 nucleotides: TGTGCCAGCAGTTATGGATGGGACACATACTACGAGCAGTACTTC.

This clonotype has more than one count but fewer than ten. The CDR3 loop reads CSARPDSNQPQHF. For the CDR3, the DNA is TGCAGTGCTAGGCCGGATAGCAATCAGCCCCAGCATTTT. The chain has TRBV20-1 and TRBJ1-5; D is undetermined. Trimming left V 3 bases short and J 0 bases short, with 6 bases between. The CDR3 totals 13 residues. Germline V lookup: CDR1 DFQATT, CDR2 SNEGSKA (reference sequence).

In its sample, this clonotype was seen many times. The chain carries TRBV16 and TRBJ1-4; D gene ambiguous. V lost 4 bases, J lost 0 bases, and 6 bases lay in between. Germline V gives CDR1 KGHSY, CDR2 FQNENV. The CDR3 spans 14 residues. This chain's CDR3 is CASSLAATNEKLFF. Written as DNA, the CDR3 is TGTGCCAGCAGCCTCGCGGCAACTAATGAAAAACTGTTTTTT.

The chain employs TRBV20-1 and TRBJ1-4; 8 bases agree with TRBD1. After removal of 6 bases from V and 0 bases from J, the junction contained 15 bases not matched to a gene. Germline V gives CDR1 DFQATT, CDR2 SNEGSKA (reference sequence). CDR3 length equals 18 residues. Here the CDR3 DNA reads TGCAGTGCACCGCATTCTCGACAGGGGCTTGCAACTAATGAAAAACTGTTTTTT. Residues: CSAPHSRQGLATNEKLFF.

This clonotype was recorded many times. This chain connects TRBV3-1 to TRBJ2-1, with D possibly called TRBD1 or TRBD2 (5 bases each). This CDR3 is built from 18 residues. Germline CDR1 reads LGHDT; CDR2 reads YNNKEL (reference sequence). V lost 7 bases to trimming and J lost 1 base, with 23 bases between them. The CDR3 DNA is TGTGCCAGCACCCGAGGGGCAGGGACCGTCCTTTCCTACAATGAGCAGTTCTTC. Translation: CASTRGAGTVLSYNEQFF.

Ten or more counts support this clonotype. The chain links TRBV23-1 to TRBJ2-7; D not resolved. TRBV23-1 is marked as an open reading frame, function uncertain. CDR3 length: 14 amino acids. Trimming stripped 2 bases from V and 2 bases from J, with 10 bases between. The CDR3 bases are TGCGCCAGCAGTCAAGAGGCAGGCCCCTACGAGCAGTACTTC. Protein sequence: CASSQEAGPYEQYF.

This clonotype was found many times. The chain is built from TRBV7-9 and TRBJ1-4; D gene ambiguous. The CDR3 has 14 residues. Trimming pared 6 bases from V and 8 bases from J, leaving 16 bases between. In germline, CDR1 is SEHNR, CDR2 FQNEAQ (reference sequence). Here the CDR3 DNA reads TGTGCCAGCAGGCTACCGGGAGAACGGGAAAAACTGTTTTTT. The encoded protein is CASRLPGEREKLFF.

In this sample, this clonotype turned up many times. This sequence joins TRBV5-1 and TRBJ2-5; 8 nucleotides line up with TRBD2. Germline loops: CDR1 SGHRS, CDR2 YFSETQ. The CDR3 totals 16 residues. The ends lost 1 base at V and 1 base at J; junction bases unmatched: 6. The CDR3 spells CASSLLRGVGQETQYF. CDR3 nucleotides: TGCGCCAGCAGCTTGCTGCGGGGGGTCGGCCAAGAGACCCAGTACTTC.